Listed below are T cell receptor beta chains from one sample, sequenced in a study of T cells after yellow fever vaccination. Via MiXCR, TCRdb re-called the 5' RACE reads, giving one row per CDR3 protein. The table lists a few hundred thousand distinct CDR3 sequences, 8.5% to 10% of them singletons, with over 15% in the top ten. The sample was PBMCs, taken on the day of the first yellow fever vaccination. These receptors originate from a man between 18 and 29 years old who received the YFV17D yellow fever vaccine. CDR3s include the opening cysteine and the closing phenylalanine or tryptophan. The D gene is left open where the match is weak. Size is stated for part of the rows, as once, few or many counts, or as a class when the clone is expanded.

V gene: TRBV20-1; D gene: NA; J gene: TRBJ2-5; clone size: few; CDR3 protein: CSALVGGQETQYF; CDR3 DNA: TGCAGTGCCCTAGTTGGGGGCCAAGAGACCCAGTACTTC
V gene: TRBV25-1; D gene: TRBD1; J gene: TRBJ1-2; clone size: NA; CDR3 protein: CASSVQGAGGYTF; CDR3 DNA: TGTGCCAGCAGTGTTCAGGGGGCCGGTGGCTACACCTTC
V gene: TRBV6-1; D gene: NA; J gene: TRBJ1-1; clone size: few; CDR3 protein: CASTRGLPGAEAFF; CDR3 DNA: TGTGCCAGCACCAGAGGACTCCCCGGGGCTGAAGCTTTCTTT
V gene: TRBV4-1; D gene: TRBD1; J gene: TRBJ1-2; clone size: many; CDR3 protein: CASSQVGRGVNHGYTF; CDR3 DNA: TGCGCCAGCAGCCAAGTCGGCAGGGGGGTCAACCATGGCTACACCTTC
V gene: TRBV4-3; D gene: NA; J gene: TRBJ1-1; clone size: many; CDR3 protein: CASSQVFRNTEAFF; CDR3 DNA: TGCGCCAGCAGCCAAGTATTCAGGAACACTGAAGCTTTCTTT
V gene: TRBV7-2; D gene: NA; J gene: TRBJ2-1; clone size: many; CDR3 protein: CASSLVWAPSYNEQFF; CDR3 DNA: TGTGCCAGCAGCTTAGTCTGGGCCCCCTCCTACAATGAGCAGTTCTTC
V gene: TRBV27; D gene: NA; J gene: TRBJ2-7; clone size: NA; CDR3 protein: CASSFAPTGPSYEQYF; CDR3 DNA: TGTGCCAGCAGTTTTGCGCCAACAGGGCCATCCTACGAGCAGTACTTC
V gene: TRBV6-1; D gene: NA; J gene: TRBJ2-1; clone size: few; CDR3 protein: CASTPSGYNEQFF; CDR3 DNA: TGTGCCAGCACCCCCTCGGGGTACAATGAGCAGTTCTTC
V gene: TRBV12-3/TRBV12-4; D gene: TRBD1; J gene: TRBJ2-5; clone size: NA; CDR3 protein: CASRTGTGRETQYF; CDR3 DNA: TGTGCCAGCAGAACCGGGACAGGGAGAGAGACCCAGTACTTC
V gene: TRBV3-1; D gene: NA; J gene: TRBJ1-6; clone size: few; CDR3 protein: CASSRHNSPLHF; CDR3 DNA: TGTGCCAGCAGCAGGCATAATTCACCCCTCCACTTT
V gene: TRBV25-1; D gene: TRBD2; J gene: TRBJ2-3; clone size: few; CDR3 protein: CASRGVGSGGLTFADTQYF; CDR3 DNA: TGTGCCAGCAGAGGTGTCGGCAGCGGGGGTCTTACCTTCGCAGATACGCAGTATTTT
V gene: TRBV29-1; D gene: NA; J gene: TRBJ2-5; clone size: few; CDR3 protein: CSAAIKTQYF; CDR3 DNA: TGCAGCGCCGCCATAAAAACCCAGTACTTC
V gene: TRBV18; D gene: TRBD1; J gene: TRBJ2-7; clone size: NA; CDR3 protein: CASSPLNTGAYEQYF; CDR3 DNA: TGTGCCAGCTCACCCTTAAACACAGGGGCCTACGAGCAGTACTTC
V gene: TRBV4-1; D gene: TRBD2; J gene: TRBJ2-5; clone size: few; CDR3 protein: CASSQGLRTSGETQYF; CDR3 DNA: TGCGCCAGCAGCCAAGGATTGCGGACTAGCGGGGAGACCCAGTACTTC
V gene: TRBV7-2; D gene: TRBD2; J gene: TRBJ2-7; clone size: few; CDR3 protein: CASSFRASGGDDEQYF; CDR3 DNA: TGTGCCAGCAGCTTCCGCGCTAGCGGGGGGGACGACGAGCAGTACTTC
V gene: TRBV7-7; D gene: TRBD2; J gene: TRBJ2-5; clone size: many; CDR3 protein: CASSATLGLAEETQYF; CDR3 DNA: TGTGCCAGCAGCGCCACCCTGGGACTAGCGGAAGAGACCCAGTACTTC
V gene: TRBV5-6; D gene: TRBD1; J gene: TRBJ2-6; clone size: NA; CDR3 protein: CASSGVGTGFSGANVLTF; CDR3 DNA: TGTGCCAGCAGCGGAGTGGGGACAGGGTTCTCTGGGGCCAACGTCCTGACTTTC
V gene: TRBV20-1; D gene: NA; J gene: TRBJ1-4; clone size: few; CDR3 protein: CSARSGLTNEKLFF; CDR3 DNA: TGCAGTGCTAGATCTGGCCTTACTAATGAAAAACTGTTTTTT
V gene: TRBV4-1; D gene: NA; J gene: TRBJ1-5; clone size: few; CDR3 protein: CASSQQGNNQPQHF; CDR3 DNA: TGCGCCAGCAGCCAACAGGGCAACAATCAGCCCCAGCATTTT
V gene: TRBV4-1; D gene: TRBD1; J gene: TRBJ2-7; clone size: NA; CDR3 protein: CASSPGGDRVSYEQYF; CDR3 DNA: TGCGCCAGCAGCCCTGGAGGGGACAGGGTTTCCTACGAGCAGTACTTC
V gene: TRBV7-2; D gene: NA; J gene: TRBJ1-5; clone size: few; CDR3 protein: CASSVRDQPQHF; CDR3 DNA: TGTGCCAGCAGCGTCAGGGATCAGCCCCAGCATTTT
V gene: TRBV20-1; D gene: NA; J gene: TRBJ1-1; clone size: many; CDR3 protein: CSARHIRANTEAFF; CDR3 DNA: TGCAGTGCTCGGCACATTAGGGCTAACACTGAAGCTTTCTTT
V gene: TRBV18; D gene: NA; J gene: TRBJ2-5; clone size: few; CDR3 protein: CASSPDPVGETQYF; CDR3 DNA: TGTGCCAGCTCACCGGATCCAGTGGGGGAGACCCAGTACTTC
V gene: TRBV5-5; D gene: NA; J gene: TRBJ2-5; clone size: few; CDR3 protein: CASSKKRTAELETQYF; CDR3 DNA: TGTGCCAGCAGCAAGAAGAGGACAGCGGAGTTGGAGACCCAGTACTTC
V gene: TRBV7-8; D gene: NA; J gene: TRBJ1-4; clone size: NA; CDR3 protein: CASSQGHIDEKLFF; CDR3 DNA: TGTGCCAGCAGCCAAGGACATATTGACGAAAAACTGTTTTTT
V gene: TRBV11-3; D gene: NA; J gene: TRBJ2-1; clone size: many; CDR3 protein: CASREGGAYNEQFF; CDR3 DNA: TGTGCCAGCCGTGAGGGGGGGGCGTACAATGAGCAGTTCTTC
V gene: TRBV29-1; D gene: TRBD1; J gene: TRBJ2-2; clone size: few; CDR3 protein: CSVVAGGNTGELFF; CDR3 DNA: TGCAGCGTTGTGGCAGGGGGGAACACCGGGGAGCTGTTTTTT
V gene: TRBV6-2/TRBV6-3; D gene: TRBD2; J gene: TRBJ2-1; clone size: NA; CDR3 protein: CATGWTSRDNEQFF; CDR3 DNA: TGTGCCACCGGATGGACTAGCCGGGACAATGAGCAGTTCTTC
V gene: TRBV7-2; D gene: NA; J gene: TRBJ2-5; clone size: few; CDR3 protein: CASSRKRDIQETQYF; CDR3 DNA: TGTGCCAGCAGCCGTAAGCGGGACATCCAAGAGACCCAGTACTTC
V gene: TRBV4-2; D gene: TRBD1; J gene: TRBJ1-5; clone size: few; CDR3 protein: CASSQVTGGNQPQHF; CDR3 DNA: TGTGCCAGCAGCCAAGTAACAGGGGGCAATCAGCCCCAGCATTTT
V gene: TRBV6-4; D gene: TRBD2; J gene: TRBJ2-3; clone size: NA; CDR3 protein: CASSRGGLSGVSTDTQYF; CDR3 DNA: TGTGCCAGCAGCCGGGGGGGACTAAGCGGGGTGAGCACAGATACGCAGTATTTT